The next 9 T cell receptor beta chains were all read from a single sample in a study of cytomegalovirus exposure and HLA in healthy donors. PCR used 60 Vbeta primers and 13 Jbeta primers. The protocol was immunoSEQ multiplex PCR, while the TCRdb copy is restricted to in-frame clones and leaves out a portion. The profile shows 170,000 or so clones, roughly three quarters of them singletons. The sequenced sample consisted of PBMCs. The receptors come from a male donor in good health and CMV-seronegative.

This clone was recorded only once. This chain joins TRBV7-2 and TRBJ2-7; possible D gene TRBD2, 6 bases. Per germline, CDR1 SGHTA and CDR2 FQGNSA. With 4 bases removed from V and 0 bases from J, the gap between germline ends came to 22 bases. There are 18 residues in the CDR3. Here the CDR3 reads CASSSTSFGLTSSYEQYF. The CDR3 bases are TGTGCCAGCAGCTCCACTTCCTTCGGACTAACGAGCTCCTACGAGCAGTACTTC.

The chain uses TRBV28 and TRBJ2-7, with 8 bases identical to TRBD1. Germline CDR1 MDHEN, CDR2 SYDVKM. The ends lost 6 bases at V and 8 bases at J; junction bases unmatched: 21. This CDR3 region has 17 residues. CDR3 region: CASRENRGTGDTIQQYF. In nucleotides, the CDR3 is TGTGCCAGCAGAGAGAACCGTGGGACAGGTGATACGATACAGCAGTACTTC.

V gene TRBV5-1 combines with J gene TRBJ2-3; TRBD2 might be the D (5 bases). This CDR3 has 14 residues. V was shortened by 4 bases and J by 2 bases, with 11 bases between the two germline ends. Germline V gene sequence: CDR1 SGHRS, CDR2 YFSETQ. CDR3 sequence reads: CASSPGSFTDTQYF. For the CDR3, the DNA is TGCGCCAGCAGCCCGGGGTCGTTCACAGATACGCAGTATTTT.

This chain uses TRBV7-9 with TRBJ1-5; D call uncertain. There are 9 residues in the CDR3. Germline loops: CDR1 SEHNR, CDR2 FQNEAQ (reference sequence). Trimming shortened V by 10 bases and J by 5 bases, and 3 bases separated the two germline ends. CDR3 protein: CAIDQPQHF. CDR3 in DNA: TGTGCCATCGATCAGCCCCAGCATTTT.

The chain combines TRBV7-9 with TRBJ1-2; 10 bases are a match to TRBD1. CDR1 and CDR2 (germline): SEHNR, FQNEAQ (reference sequence). CDR3 length: 14 residues. V lost 6 bases and J lost 3; bases outside the gene matches: 4. The CDR3 nucleotides read TGTGCCAGCAGAAAAGGGACAGGGGACTATGGCTACACCTTC. Protein sequence: CASRKGTGDYGYTF.

The chain employs TRBV27 and TRBJ2-1, with 8 bases identical to TRBD2. The CDR3 is 14 residues long. The V segment lost 4 bases and the J segment 4 bases; nucleotides outside the gene matches: 3. Germline V gives CDR1 MNHEY, CDR2 SMNVEV (reference sequence). CDR3 in DNA: TGTGCCAGCAGTTATAGCGGGGATTACAATGAGCAGTTCTTC. It codes for CASSYSGDYNEQFF.

V and J are TRBV25-1 and TRBJ2-4; no definite D call. V was cut by 4 bases and J by 4 bases, with 8 bases left in between. Germline V CDR1 and CDR2: MGHDK, SYGVNS. The length of the CDR3 is 13 residues. The CDR3 DNA is TGTGCCAGCAGTGGTTGGCAGAAAAACATTCAGTACTTC. This sequence encodes CASSGWQKNIQYF.

This clone was counted a single time. This chain links TRBV13 with TRBJ2-1, with D tentatively TRBD1 (5 bases). Germline CDR1 is PRHDT and CDR2 is FYEKMQ (reference sequence). The V end was cut by 5 bases, the J end by 8 bases, with 19 bases between. This CDR3 is 15 amino acids long. This CDR3 is CASSPWIGAIDEQFF. CDR3 bases: TGTGCCAGCAGCCCTTGGATAGGGGCTATCGATGAGCAGTTCTTC.

This CDR3 is CASREGQFNYGYTF. The CDR3, as DNA: TGCGCCAGCAGAGAAGGACAGTTTAACTATGGCTACACCTTC. V and J are TRBV10-2 and TRBJ1-2; TRBD1 might be the D (6 bases). V lost 6 bases and J lost 1, with 12 bases in between. Looked up from germline, CDR1 is WSHSY and CDR2 is SAAADI. This CDR3 contains 14 residues.